This T cell receptor (beta chain) was sequenced during a study of T cells expressing NK-cell markers. Study details: Sorted CD3+CD56-NKG2C+, CD3+CD56+NKG2C+ and CD3+CD56+NKG2C- T cells supplied the TCR beta repertoires. Among the eight sequenced donors, seven tested HCMV-seropositive and one tested seronegative.

The CDR3 extends over 14 amino acids. CDR1 is SGHVS, CDR2 FNYEAQ, per germline. A note on this clonotype: The antigen is undetermined.

Production of TCR beta cDNA relied on 5'RACE template switching with UMIs. TCRdb reprocessed the 5' RACE reads; each CDR3 protein has one entry and no DNA is given. This sample contains 250,000 to 300,000 distinct CDR3 sequences. Study-level results: In 5 or 6 donors, dominant NKG2C+ clonotypes were roughly 1.0-8% of CD8+ T cells.

J is TRBJ2-2 and V is TRBV7-6. Sequences were obtained from blood T cells: a sorted CD56 or NKG2C T cell subset, CD4+ or CD8+ T cells, or bulk PBMC T cells (not recorded which). The sequence was obtained from a woman between 18 and 70 years old in good health. The CDR3 is CASSLVLEAGELFF.